This T cell receptor (beta chain) was recovered during a study of T cells in Graves' hyperthyroidism and ophthalmopathy. The CDR3 regions of TCR beta were amplified from RNA transcripts. TCR CDR3 underwent first-round RT-PCR with the HTBI primer set. TCRdb recomputed calls from the multiplex PCR reads with MiXCR, one row per CDR3 protein. The sample lists 200,000 to 250,000 distinct CDR3 sequences, approximately 25% seen once, with approximately 32% in the top ten. Germline-derived CDR1 and CDR2 are SGHAT and FQNNGV. The CDR3 is made up of 14 amino acids. V gave up 5 bases and J gave up 7 bases; unmatched junction bases: 5.

Sequenced material: blood. The V and J genes are TRBV11-2 and TRBJ1-5; 10 bases are a match to TRBD1. The clonotype comes from a woman between 40 and 50 years old with Graves' ophthalmopathy. The CDR3 sequence is CASSPTGGWQPQHF. The CDR3 nucleotides are TGTGCCAGCAGCCCGACAGGGGGCTGGCAGCCCCAGCATTTT.